Below, one TCR beta chain is given with its context. The assay was immunoSEQ multiplex PCR, and TCRdb's table has in-frame clones only and misses some. The top ten hold roughly a tenth of the sample, which has 8,000 or so clones, roughly 85% seen once. This CDR3 is built from 14 residues. Germline trimming cut 4 bases from V and 3 bases from J; bases unmatched to any gene: 3. Germline V gene data show CDR1 as MNHNY and CDR2 as SVGAGI (reference sequence). The entry originates in a study of T cell changes during pregnancy in multiple sclerosis. The specimen was CD8+ T cells from peripheral blood mononuclear cells, collected in the first trimester of pregnancy. The chain has TRBV6-6 and TRBJ1-5, with 7 bases matching TRBD1. The receptor was derived from a female donor in good health, enrolled as a control in a pregnancy study. CDR3 bases: TGTGCCAGCAGTTTGGGGACAGACAATCAGCCCCAGCATTTT. Its translation is CASSLGTDNQPQHF.